Below, one T cell receptor (beta chain) is given with its context. The sample is drawn from a study of blood T cell repertoires in COVID-19. Overall study context: The origin of the acute and convalescent COVID-19 samples was the United States, Italy and Spain.

In the authors' workflow: Reference gene primers were amplified, and this amplification served to estimate nucleated cell counts. TCRdb's table, derived via immunoSEQ multiplex PCR, lists solely in-frame clones and lacks some. V and J calls and clone size follow that table, whereas D and trimming were derived from the DNA. The data hold 200,000 to 250,000 clones, with 70% to 90% observed a single time. Germline CDR1 and CDR2: MNHEY and SVGAGI. V gave up 4 bases and J gave up 0 bases, with 7 bases separating them. The CDR3 extends over 14 amino acids. The origin of this receptor is a woman under 30 who had recovered from COVID-19. This rearrangement joins TRBV6-5 to TRBJ1-5; D might be TRBD1 (5 bases). Specimen: peripheral blood. CDR3 region: CASSWRGSNQPQHF. CDR3 DNA sequence: TGTGCCAGCAGTTGGAGGGGTAGCAATCAGCCCCAGCATTTT.